The rows below give T cell receptor beta chains drawn from one sample of a study of shared T cell receptors in the human thymus. Using immunoSEQ multiplex PCR, the repertoire was profiled, and TCRdb retains in-frame clones only, with some absent. Of some 700,000 clones detected, 70% to 90% appear once; the ten largest clones hold under 0.012%. The same data also went into a second study, on human thymus T cells.

Sequenced sample: thymocytes. All receptors come from a girl in the first two years of life with a congenital heart defect. CDR3s include the opening cysteine and the closing phenylalanine or tryptophan. Each record gives: CDR3 DNA, CDR3 protein, clone size, J gene, V gene, D gene. The D gene is left open where the match is weak. Size tells how often a clone was seen (once, few, many) or the class of an expanded clone, and some rows leave it out.

TGTGCCATCAGCCCTATCAAGGGGACTAGCGGTTCCTACGAGCAGTACTTC | CAISPIKGTSGSYEQYF | - | TRBJ2-7 | TRBV10-3 | TRBD2
TGTGCCAGTAGCCTTACGAAGGACAGGGGAGTAATCAGGACTGAAGCTTTCTTT | CASSLTKDRGVIRTEAFF | - | TRBJ1-1 | TRBV19 | TRBD1
TGTGCCAGCAGTCTCGAAATCGGGATAAAGAAAGGCTACACCTTC | CASSLEIGIKKGYTF | - | TRBJ1-2 | TRBV11-2 | -
TGTGCCAGCAGGAGTGGGACAGGCCTCCGACAGCCCCAGCATTTT | CASRSGTGLRQPQHF | - | TRBJ1-5 | TRBV6-1 | TRBD1
TGTGCCAGCAGCGTGCGGGTGGAAGGAGATACGCAGTATTTT | CASSVRVEGDTQYF | - | TRBJ2-3 | TRBV9 | -
TGTGCTAGTGGTTCGACAGGTTGGAGGCAAGAGACCCAGTACTTC | CASGSTGWRQETQYF | - | TRBJ2-5 | TRBV12-5 | -
TGTGCCAGCATCCCAGCGACAGAAAGTTCGTCGGATACGCAGTATTTT | CASIPATESSSDTQYF | once | TRBJ2-3 | TRBV14 | -
TGTGCCAGCAGCGCCCCGAGGGCGGCCGTGGCAGATACGCAGTATTTT | CASSAPRAAVADTQYF | once | TRBJ2-3 | TRBV9 | -
TGTGCCAGCCAATCAGGAGACTACTCCGGAGCTAGCACAGATACGCAGTATTTT | CASQSGDYSGASTDTQYF | - | TRBJ2-3 | TRBV27 | -
TGTGCCAGCAGTCGGGTGGCGCGGGGGGGGACAGATACGCAGTATTTT | CASSRVARGGTDTQYF | - | TRBJ2-3 | TRBV27 | TRBD2
TGCGCCAGCAGCCAATGGGTCGGGGAGACCCAGTACTTC | CASSQWVGETQYF | - | TRBJ2-5 | TRBV4-3 | -
TGTGCCAGCAGCGTGACCCCTAGCGGGGGGGCAGGCGGGAACTTC | CASSVTPSGGAGGNF | once | TRBJ2-5 | TRBV5-6 | TRBD2
TGCGCCAGCAGCCAAGACACGGTGACTCCTGCCTCTGGAAACACCATATATTTT | CASSQDTVTPASGNTIYF | once | TRBJ1-3 | TRBV4-1 | -
TGTGCCAGCAGTTCAAGCGGGGCTAGCAGCGGGGAGCTGTTTTTT | CASSSSGASSGELFF | - | TRBJ2-2 | TRBV27 | TRBD2
TGTGCCAGCAGTTTCCTCTGGGGGCGCGCTTTCTTT | CASSFLWGRAFF | - | TRBJ1-1 | TRBV28 | -
TGTGCAAGTCGCTTAGGAGCTCCCGAGGCTAATGAAAAACTGTTTTTT | CASRLGAPEANEKLFF | - | TRBJ1-4 | TRBV12-2 | -
TGTGCCAGTAGTAACCGGACAGGGGAGTACCAAGAGACCCAGTACTTC | CASSNRTGEYQETQYF | - | TRBJ2-5 | TRBV19 | TRBD1
TGTGCCAGCAGCTTAGTAAGGGACAGGGATGATGAAGTTTATGGCTACACCTTC | CASSLVRDRDDEVYGYTF | - | TRBJ1-2 | TRBV7-9 | TRBD1
TGTGCCAGCAGCCGGGACAGGAGTAATGAAAAACTGTTTTTT | CASSRDRSNEKLFF | - | TRBJ1-4 | TRBV5-6 | TRBD1
TGTGCCAGCAGCGGACAGGGAGATGGCTACACCTTC | CASSGQGDGYTF | - | TRBJ1-2 | TRBV6-6 | TRBD1
TGCGCCAGCAGTGCCAACCGGGACAATCGCACAGATACGCAGTATTTT | CASSANRDNRTDTQYF | - | TRBJ2-3 | TRBV10-1 | -
TGTGCCAGTAGTGGGGGGACCTACGGCTTCTATGGCTACACCTTC | CASSGGTYGFYGYTF | - | TRBJ1-2 | TRBV19 | -
TGTGCCAGCACACAGGGTCCGAACACTGAAGCTTTCTTT | CASTQGPNTEAFF | - | TRBJ1-1 | TRBV7-8 | -
TGTGCCAGCAGTGAAGGGAAGGGGTCCTACGAGCAGTACTTC | CASSEGKGSYEQYF | - | TRBJ2-7 | TRBV6-1 | -